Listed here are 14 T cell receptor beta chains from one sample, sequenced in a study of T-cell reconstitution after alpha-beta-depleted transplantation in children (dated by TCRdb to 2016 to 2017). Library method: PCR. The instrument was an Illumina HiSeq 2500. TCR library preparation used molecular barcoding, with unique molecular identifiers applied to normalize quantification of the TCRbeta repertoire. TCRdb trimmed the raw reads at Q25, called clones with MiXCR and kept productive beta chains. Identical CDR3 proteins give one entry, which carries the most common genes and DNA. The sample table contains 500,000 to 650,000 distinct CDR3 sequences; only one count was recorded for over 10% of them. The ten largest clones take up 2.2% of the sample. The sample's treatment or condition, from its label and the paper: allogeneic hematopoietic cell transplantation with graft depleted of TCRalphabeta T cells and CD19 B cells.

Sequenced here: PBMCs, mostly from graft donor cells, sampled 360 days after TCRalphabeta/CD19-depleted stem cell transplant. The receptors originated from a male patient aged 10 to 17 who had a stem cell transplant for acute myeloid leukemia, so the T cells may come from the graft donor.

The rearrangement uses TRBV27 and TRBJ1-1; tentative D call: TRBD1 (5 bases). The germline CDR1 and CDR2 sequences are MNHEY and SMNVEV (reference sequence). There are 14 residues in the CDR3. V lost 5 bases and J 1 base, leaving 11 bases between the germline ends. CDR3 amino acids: CASSVVGTNTEAFF. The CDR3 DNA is TGTGCCAGCAGTGTCGTCGGGACGAACACTGAAGCTTTCTTT.

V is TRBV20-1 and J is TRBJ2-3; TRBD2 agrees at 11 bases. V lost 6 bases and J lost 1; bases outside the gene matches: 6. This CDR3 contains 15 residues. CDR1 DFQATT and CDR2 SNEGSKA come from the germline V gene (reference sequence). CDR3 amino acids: CSANPGLAGTDTQYF. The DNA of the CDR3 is TGCAGTGCAAATCCGGGACTAGCGGGCACAGATACGCAGTATTTT.

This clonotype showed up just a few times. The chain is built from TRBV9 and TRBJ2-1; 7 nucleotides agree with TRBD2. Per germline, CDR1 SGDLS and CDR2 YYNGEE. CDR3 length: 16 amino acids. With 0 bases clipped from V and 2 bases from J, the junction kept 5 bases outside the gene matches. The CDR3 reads CASSVDPGGTYNEQFF. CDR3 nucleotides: TGTGCCAGCAGCGTAGATCCGGGAGGAACCTACAATGAGCAGTTCTTC.

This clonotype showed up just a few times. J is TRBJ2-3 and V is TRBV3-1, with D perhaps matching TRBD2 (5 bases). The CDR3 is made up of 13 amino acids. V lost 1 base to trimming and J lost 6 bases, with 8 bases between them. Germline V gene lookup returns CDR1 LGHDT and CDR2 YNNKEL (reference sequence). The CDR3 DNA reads TGTGCCAGCAGCCAAGGGAGGTGGGATACGCAGTATTTT. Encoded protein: CASSQGRWDTQYF.

The CDR3 is CSARGTPRPDTQYF. CDR3 nucleotide sequence: TGCAGTGCTAGAGGGACCCCCCGTCCAGATACGCAGTATTTT. The V gene is TRBV20-1, the J gene TRBJ2-3; D is unresolved. This CDR3 has 14 amino acids. CDR1 is DFQATT and CDR2 is SNEGSKA in the germline V gene (reference sequence). V lost 1 base and J lost 4, with 12 bases in between.

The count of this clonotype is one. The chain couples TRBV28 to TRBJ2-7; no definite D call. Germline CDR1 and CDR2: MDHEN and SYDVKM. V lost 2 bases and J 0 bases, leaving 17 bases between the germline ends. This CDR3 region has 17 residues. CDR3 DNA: TGTGCCAGCAGTTTACGAACTTATCCCCGGGTCTCCTACGAGCAGTACTTC. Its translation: CASSLRTYPRVSYEQYF.

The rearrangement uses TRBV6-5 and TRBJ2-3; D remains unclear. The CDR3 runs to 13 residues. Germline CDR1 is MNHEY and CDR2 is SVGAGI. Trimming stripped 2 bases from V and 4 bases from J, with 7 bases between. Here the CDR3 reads CASSYGAPDTQYF. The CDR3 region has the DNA TGTGCCAGCAGTTACGGAGCCCCAGATACGCAGTATTTT.

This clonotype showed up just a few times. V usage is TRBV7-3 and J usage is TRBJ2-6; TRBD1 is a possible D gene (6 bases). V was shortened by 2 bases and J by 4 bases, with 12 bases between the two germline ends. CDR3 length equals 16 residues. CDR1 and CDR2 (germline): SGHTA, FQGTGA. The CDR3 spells CASSLVDSRGANVLTF. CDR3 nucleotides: TGTGCCAGCAGCTTAGTGGACAGCCGAGGGGCCAACGTCCTGACTTTC. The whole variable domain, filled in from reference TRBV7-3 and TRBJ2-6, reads GAGVSQTPSNKVTEKGKYVELRCDPISGHTALYWYRQSLGQGPEFLIYFQGTGAADDSGLPNDRFFAVRPEGSVSTLKIQRTERGDSAVYLCASSLVDSRGANVLTFGAGSRLTVL.

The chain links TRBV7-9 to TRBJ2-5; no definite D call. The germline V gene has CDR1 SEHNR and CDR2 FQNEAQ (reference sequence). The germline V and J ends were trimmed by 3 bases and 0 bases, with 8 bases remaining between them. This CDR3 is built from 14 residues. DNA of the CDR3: TGTGCCAGCAGCTTTGGAGAGTACCAAGAGACCCAGTACTTC. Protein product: CASSFGEYQETQYF.

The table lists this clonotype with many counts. CDR3 sequence: CSVDAGRLYNEQFF. For the CDR3, the DNA is TGCAGCGTTGATGCAGGGCGATTATACAATGAGCAGTTCTTC. V and J are TRBV29-1 and TRBJ2-1; TRBD1 is a possible D gene (5 bases). Germline V gives CDR1 SQVTM, CDR2 ANQGSEA. V shed 3 bases and J shed 4 bases, with 13 bases lying between them. The CDR3 has 14 residues.

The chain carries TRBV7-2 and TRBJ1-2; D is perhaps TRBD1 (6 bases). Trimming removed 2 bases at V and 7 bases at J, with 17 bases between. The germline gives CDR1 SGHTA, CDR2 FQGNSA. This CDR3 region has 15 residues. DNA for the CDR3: TGTGCCAGCAGCTTATCCCAGGGGTTTATTGGTGGCTACACCTTC. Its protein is CASSLSQGFIGGYTF.

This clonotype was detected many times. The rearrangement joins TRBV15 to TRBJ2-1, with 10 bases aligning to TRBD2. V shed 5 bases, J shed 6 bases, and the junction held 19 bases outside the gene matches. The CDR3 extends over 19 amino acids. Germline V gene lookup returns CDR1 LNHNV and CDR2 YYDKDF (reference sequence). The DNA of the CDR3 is TGTGCCACCAGCGACGGGGGTCAGGCCTGGGCTAGCGGGAGCAATGAGCAGTTCTTC. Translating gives CATSDGGQAWASGSNEQFF.

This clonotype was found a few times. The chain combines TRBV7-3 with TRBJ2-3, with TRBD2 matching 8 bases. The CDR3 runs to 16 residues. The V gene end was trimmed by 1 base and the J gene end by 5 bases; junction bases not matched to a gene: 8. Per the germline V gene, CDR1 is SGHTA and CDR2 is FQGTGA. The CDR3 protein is CASSLKVASGRDTQYF. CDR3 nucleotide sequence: TGTGCCAGCAGCTTAAAGGTAGCGAGCGGGAGAGATACGCAGTATTTT. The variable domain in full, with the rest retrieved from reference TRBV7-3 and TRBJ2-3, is GAGVSQTPSNKVTEKGKYVELRCDPISGHTALYWYRQSLGQGPEFLIYFQGTGAADDSGLPNDRFFAVRPEGSVSTLKIQRTERGDSAVYLCASSLKVASGRDTQYFGPGTRLTVL.

The DNA for the CDR3 is TGCAGTGCTTGCGAACAGGGGGCATGGAAGAACATTCAGTACTTC. Protein product: CSACEQGAWKNIQYF. The chain has TRBV20-1 and TRBJ2-4, with 9 bases that match TRBD1. CDR3 size: 15 residues. The V gene's germline CDR1 is DFQATT and CDR2 SNEGSKA (reference sequence). The ends lost 5 bases at V and 7 bases at J; junction bases unmatched: 12.